Sequencing of this TCR beta chain was carried out in a study of blood T cell repertoires in COVID-19. Study information: COVID-19 samples from acute and convalescent phases originated in the United States, Italy and Spain. PBMCs, B-cell-depleted T cells, or T cells were the source of the cDNA or gDNA that made up the material.

Authors' methods: Amplification with reference gene primers provided the estimates of nucleated cell counts. Here immunoSEQ multiplex PCR was the method, and the copy in TCRdb shows in-frame clones only, minus some. V, J and clone size reflect that table, while D and trimming were determined from the DNA. This sample has some 250,000 clones, with 70% to 90% found just once. CDR1 LNHDA and CDR2 SQIVND come from the germline V gene (reference sequence). The CDR3 has 15 residues. After removal of 6 bases from V and 8 bases from J, the junction contained 10 bases not matched to a gene. The clonotype originates from a woman in her 30s who had recovered from COVID-19. Sequenced sample: peripheral blood. This chain joins TRBV19 and TRBJ2-1, with 10 positions matching TRBD1. The CDR3 DNA is TGTGCCAGTAGGACAGGGGGCCGGAGTGCTCATGAGCAGTTCTTC. It is translated as CASRTGGRSAHEQFF.